The 22 T cell receptor beta chains given below trace back to one sample, sequenced in a study of blood T cell repertoires in COVID-19. Sequencing was performed with immunoSEQ multiplex PCR; in TCRdb, only in-frame clones are kept and a portion is missing. The sample consists of some 200,000 clones, around 85% of them appearing once. The sequencing input was PBMCs or T cells enriched from blood (not recorded which). These receptors came from a middle-aged woman with acute COVID-19.

This clone was recorded only once. Here the CDR3 DNA reads TGTGCCACGCGAGGGAACACCGGGGAGCTGTTTTTT. Amino acids: CATRGNTGELFF. This chain uses TRBV24-1 with TRBJ2-2; no clear D gene. This CDR3 is 12 amino acids long. The germline V gene encodes CDR1 KGHDR and CDR2 SFDVKD. V lost 10 bases and J 1 base, leaving 6 bases between the germline ends.

The chain links TRBV27 to TRBJ2-7, with a possible D match to TRBD2 (5 bases). There are 13 residues in the CDR3. Trimming took off 8 bases at V and 4 bases at J, with 15 bases between the two ends. Germline V gives CDR1 MNHEY, CDR2 SMNVEV (reference sequence). For the CDR3, the DNA is TGTGCCAGCTCCCCGGGGTCAGCGTACGAGCAGTACTTC. Translated: CASSPGSAYEQYF.

This clone was seen just once. The gene calls are TRBV2 and TRBJ2-1, with a weak D call TRBD1 (6 bases). The CDR3 runs 14 residues. Trimming cost V 9 bases and J 7 bases, with 19 bases left between them. Germline CDR1 SNHLY, CDR2 FYNNEI. The DNA of the CDR3 is TGTGCCAGGCAAGGACAGTCCCAGGCGAATGAGCAGTTCTTC. Amino acid sequence: CARQGQSQANEQFF.

The chain links TRBV30 to TRBJ2-6, with D possibly matching TRBD1 (6 bases). CDR1 is GTSNPN, CDR2 SVGIG, per germline (reference sequence). The length of the CDR3 is 16 residues. V was shortened by 2 bases and J by 2 bases, with 13 bases between the two germline ends. The CDR3 loop is CAWSSFHRAGANVLTF. The CDR3 DNA follows: TGTGCCTGGAGTTCATTTCACAGGGCTGGGGCCAACGTCCTGACTTTC.

The rearrangement links TRBV5-1 to TRBJ1-3; TRBD1 is a possible D gene (5 bases). The V gene lost 0 bases and the J gene lost 4 bases, with 11 bases spanning the gap. Germline-derived CDR1 and CDR2 are SGHRS and YFSETQ. The length of the CDR3 is 15 residues. The CDR3 sequence is CASSLAGGDGNTIYF. The CDR3, as DNA: TGCGCCAGCAGCTTGGCCGGAGGGGACGGAAACACCATATATTTT. The complete variable domain, with remaining parts taken from reference TRBV5-1 and TRBJ1-3, reads KAGVTQTPRYLIKTRGQQVTLSCSPISGHRSVSWYQQTPGQGLQFLFEYFSETQRNKGNFPGRFSGRQFSNSRSEMNVSTLELGDSALYLCASSLAGGDGNTIYFGEGSWLTVV.

V and J are TRBV24-1 and TRBJ1-2; the match to TRBD1 covers 7 bases. The ends lost 4 bases at V and 4 bases at J; junction bases unmatched: 8. Germline assignment: CDR1 KGHDR and CDR2 SFDVKD. CDR3 length: 15 amino acids. CDR3 DNA: TGTGCCACCAGTGAAAGGGGGACAGCCAGCTATGGCTACACCTTC. Protein product: CATSERGTASYGYTF.

The V gene is TRBV7-9, the J gene TRBJ1-5, with no clear D. In germline, CDR1 is SEHNR, CDR2 FQNEAQ (reference sequence). The CDR3 sequence is 13 residues long. The V end was cut by 2 bases, the J end by 5 bases, with 7 bases between. CDR3 sequence reads: CASSLRQDQPQHF. The DNA of the CDR3 is TGTGCCAGCAGCTTAAGACAAGATCAGCCCCAGCATTTT.

The chain combines TRBV11-2 with TRBJ1-6; TRBD1 matches 7 bases. Germline V gives CDR1 SGHAT, CDR2 FQNNGV. Losses at the gene ends were 2 bases for V and 7 bases for J; bases not matched to a gene: 5. The CDR3 runs 15 residues. The CDR3 nucleotides are TGTGCCAGCAGCTTATCCGGGACAGTCAATTCACCCCTCCACTTT. It translates to CASSLSGTVNSPLHF.

This clone was counted between two and nine times. Other DNA sequences in this sample translate to the same CDR3. CDR3 DNA: TGCGCCAGCAGCTTGCGCCTAGCGGGGTCCTACAATGAGCAGTTCTTC. Translated, it gives CASSLRLAGSYNEQFF. The chain couples TRBV5-1 to TRBJ2-1; 9 bases are a match to TRBD2. This CDR3 is 16 amino acids long. Trimming at V came to 1 base and at J to 1 base, leaving 3 bases not matched to a gene. Per germline, CDR1 SGHRS and CDR2 YFSETQ. Full variable domain (rest looked up from reference TRBV5-1 and TRBJ2-1): KAGVTQTPRYLIKTRGQQVTLSCSPISGHRSVSWYQQTPGQGLQFLFEYFSETQRNKGNFPGRFSGRQFSNSRSEMNVSTLELGDSALYLCASSLRLAGSYNEQFFGPGTRLTVL.

The V gene is TRBV6-5, the J gene TRBJ2-3; D gene uncertain. The CDR3 length is 15 residues. Between the trimmed V and J ends, which lost 0 bases and 2 bases, there was a span of 9 bases. In germline, CDR1 is MNHEY, CDR2 SVGAGI. Written as DNA, the CDR3 is TGTGCCAGCAGTTACTCGAGAGTCCCCACAGATACGCAGTATTTT. Protein: CASSYSRVPTDTQYF.

In the case of this clone: The junction differs from germline at one of its ends, possibly a read error. The chain links TRBV3-1 (or the pseudogene TRBV3-2) to TRBJ1-1; 7 nucleotides agree with TRBD1. Germline-derived CDR1 and CDR2 are LGHDT and YNNKEL (reference sequence). The CDR3 is 17 amino acids. The CDR3 region is CASSRARQGLKNAEAFF. The CDR3 DNA follows: TGTGCCAGCAGCCGAGCGAGACAGGGATTAAAGAACGCTGAAGCTTTCTTT.

The chain combines TRBV19 with TRBJ1-1; D call uncertain. V was trimmed by 1 base and J by 1 base, leaving 10 bases between them. This CDR3 has 15 amino acids. The germline CDR1 and CDR2 sequences are LNHDA and SQIVND (reference sequence). CDR3 sequence (DNA): TGTGCCAGTAGTATAGGGGGAGGCAGGAACACTGAAGCTTTCTTT. As protein: CASSIGGGRNTEAFF.

The chain recombines TRBV16 with TRBJ1-6, with D possibly being TRBD1 (5 bases). Trimming stripped 8 bases from V and 7 bases from J, with 18 bases between. The CDR3 is made up of 15 amino acids. Looked up from germline, CDR1 is KGHSY and CDR2 is FQNENV. CDR3 DNA sequence: TGTGCCAGCGAGGAAAATAGGGGTAAGAATTCACCCCTCCACTTT. Translated: CASEENRGKNSPLHF.

For the CDR3, the DNA is TGTGCCAGCAGAGGTTATGGTAGGGGCGCAGGAGGCTACACCTTC. Translated: CASRGYGRGAGGYTF. The chain links TRBV2 to TRBJ1-2; TRBD1 is a possible D gene (5 bases). Germline V lookup: CDR1 SNHLY, CDR2 FYNNEI. V was shortened by 6 bases and J by 8 bases, with 22 bases between the two germline ends. This CDR3 region has 15 residues.

The V call is TRBV5-8, the J call TRBJ2-3; no clear D gene. CDR3 length: 11 amino acids. V was cut by 7 bases and J by 4 bases, with 7 bases left in between. Per the germline V gene, CDR1 is SGHTS and CDR2 is YDEGEE. The CDR3 bases are TGTGCCAGCCGGGTATCAGATACGCAGTATTTT. It translates to CASRVSDTQYF.

As regards this clone: The germline gene is not matched at one end of the junction; a read error may be the cause. The gene calls are TRBV27 and TRBJ2-2; D perhaps matches TRBD1 (6 bases). Germline CDR1 and CDR2: MNHEY and SMNVEV (reference sequence). The CDR3 spans 16 residues. The CDR3, as DNA: TGTGCCAGCAGTTTATCGACAGGATTCGAACACCGGGGAGCTGTTTTT. It translates to CASSLSTGFEHRGAVF.

The chain uses TRBV2 and TRBJ2-1; 14 bases match TRBD2. Germline loops: CDR1 SNHLY, CDR2 FYNNEI. After removal of 4 bases from V and 10 bases from J, the junction contained 6 bases not matched to a gene. CDR3 size: 15 residues. The chain's CDR3 is CASSARTSGGPEQFF. The CDR3 nucleotides read TGTGCCAGCAGTGCCCGGACTAGCGGGGGGCCCGAGCAGTTCTTC.

This chain uses TRBV4-2 with TRBJ2-3; 9 nucleotides match TRBD2. With 4 bases clipped from V and 4 bases from J, the junction kept 9 bases outside the gene matches. The CDR3 is 16 residues long. Looked up from germline, CDR1 is LGHNA and CDR2 is YNFKEQ. The CDR3 is CASSLQGGGRADTQYF. In DNA form, the CDR3 reads TGTGCCAGCAGCCTCCAGGGGGGCGGGAGGGCAGATACGCAGTATTTT.

The V call is TRBV9, the J call TRBJ1-1; no clear D. The germline CDR1 and CDR2 sequences are SGDLS and YYNGEE. The CDR3 totals 13 residues. The V end was cut by 3 bases, the J end by 3 bases, with 9 bases between. The CDR3 DNA reads as TGTGCCAGCAGCGCCCAGGTATACACTGAAGCTTTCTTT. It codes for CASSAQVYTEAFF.

V and J are TRBV10-3 and TRBJ2-2; 7 bases are a match to TRBD1. CDR1 and CDR2 (germline): ENHRY, SYGVKD. The V segment lost 3 bases and the J segment 9 bases; nucleotides outside the gene matches: 10. This CDR3 is 15 amino acids long. The CDR3 bases are TGTGCCATCAGTGACACAGATACAGGGGCCCGGGAGCTGTTTTTT. Protein product: CAISDTDTGARELFF.

This chain connects TRBV3-1 (or the pseudogene TRBV3-2) to TRBJ2-2; unclear D gene. Trimming removed 3 bases at V and 6 bases at J, with 8 bases between. The V gene's germline CDR1 is LGHDT and CDR2 YNNKEL (reference sequence). The CDR3 is 13 residues long. The CDR3 protein is CASSHPPPGELFF. The CDR3 DNA sequence: TGTGCCAGCAGCCATCCCCCTCCCGGGGAGCTGTTTTTT.

The chain employs TRBV7-2 and TRBJ2-2; 7 bases are a match to TRBD2. This CDR3 comprises 16 residues. Germline V gene data show CDR1 as SGHTA and CDR2 as FQGNSA. The V gene end was trimmed by 6 bases and the J gene end by 6 bases; junction bases not matched to a gene: 13. The CDR3 coding sequence is TGTGCCAGCAGTTCTAGGACCGGGACTATGTCCGGGGAGCTGTTTTTT. Translated: CASSSRTGTMSGELFF.